The 27 T cell receptor beta chains below were found in one sample sequenced in a study of control samples from healthy donors and cancer patients. Repertoires were generated with immunoSEQ multiplex PCR, while TCRdb's copy carries only in-frame clones and drops some. Of around 150,000 clones in the sample, almost 90% were seen once. Sequenced material: blood. Receptor source: a man between 18 and 29 years old in good health.

The chain employs TRBV2 and TRBJ2-7; TRBD1 agrees at 8 bases. This CDR3 contains 18 residues. The ends lost 3 bases at V and 0 bases at J; junction bases unmatched: 13. CDR1 is SNHLY and CDR2 is FYNNEI in the germline V gene. This CDR3 reads CASSDSPPGGEISYEQYF. Written as DNA, the CDR3 is TGTGCCAGCAGTGATTCCCCCCCAGGGGGCGAAATCTCCTACGAGCAGTACTTC.

The CDR3 region is CASSDRAEAFF. The CDR3, as DNA: TGTGCCAGTAGCGACAGGGCTGAAGCTTTCTTT. The chain carries TRBV19 and TRBJ1-1; TRBD1 agrees at 7 bases. The CDR3 runs 11 residues. CDR1 LNHDA and CDR2 SQIVND come from the germline V gene (reference sequence). Trimming cost V 6 bases and J 6 bases; bases outside gene matches: 1.

The chain uses TRBV11-2 and TRBJ1-2; a weak D match, TRBD1 (5 bases). The V gene's germline CDR1 is SGHAT and CDR2 FQNNGV. This CDR3 contains 14 residues. Trimming removed 6 bases from V and 2 bases from J, with 13 bases in between. CDR3 residues: CASSRTRDNYGYTF. DNA for the CDR3: TGTGCCAGCAGTCGTACCCGGGACAACTATGGCTACACCTTC.

The chain joins TRBV24-1 to TRBJ1-3; possibly TRBD1 for D (5 bases). Per germline, CDR1 KGHDR and CDR2 SFDVKD. There are 15 residues in the CDR3. The V and J ends lost 1 base and 2 bases respectively, with 8 bases between them. CDR3 protein: CATSDLQDTGNTIYF. Written as DNA, the CDR3 is TGTGCCACCAGTGATTTACAGGATACTGGAAACACCATATATTTT.

This clone was seen only a few times. Other DNA sequences from this sample encode an identical CDR3 as well. The V and J genes are TRBV28 and TRBJ1-5; D is perhaps TRBD1 (5 bases). Germline CDR1 is MDHEN and CDR2 is SYDVKM. There are 14 residues in the CDR3. Trimming shortened V by 5 bases and J by 3 bases, and 11 bases separated the two germline ends. The CDR3: CASSPGGDNQPQHF. In DNA, the CDR3 is TGTGCCAGCAGTCCCGGGGGGGACAATCAGCCCCAGCATTTT.

The chain couples TRBV30 to TRBJ1-1; D is perhaps TRBD1 (5 bases). The CDR3 length is 13 residues. Germline V CDR1 and CDR2: GTSNPN, SVGIG (reference sequence). Trimming removed 2 bases at V and 0 bases at J, with 7 bases between. The CDR3: CAWSQGLNTEAFF. CDR3 DNA: TGTGCCTGGAGTCAGGGCCTGAACACTGAAGCTTTCTTT.

This chain joins TRBV29-1 and TRBJ1-1; D remains ambiguous. CDR3 length: 11 residues. Germline V gene lookup returns CDR1 SQVTM and CDR2 ANQGSEA. Trimming took 4 bases from V and 0 from J, leaving 3 bases between them. The CDR3 sequence: CSVGMNTEAFF. The CDR3 region has the DNA TGCAGCGTTGGTATGAACACTGAAGCTTTCTTT.

This rearrangement joins TRBV19 to TRBJ2-3, with 8 bases identical to TRBD2. The CDR3 sequence is 15 residues long. Germline trimming cut 3 bases from V and 4 bases from J; bases unmatched to any gene: 6. From germline, CDR1 is LNHDA and CDR2 SQIVND (reference sequence). Here the CDR3 reads CASSMERGGADTQYF. CDR3 bases: TGTGCCAGTAGTATGGAACGGGGGGGTGCAGATACGCAGTATTTT.

The chain employs TRBV7-2 and TRBJ2-7; 8 bases fit TRBD1. The germline CDR1 and CDR2 sequences are SGHTA and FQGNSA. CDR3 length: 14 amino acids. The V gene end was trimmed by 4 bases and the J gene end by 0 bases; junction bases not matched to a gene: 2. The chain's CDR3 is CASSWGQVSYEQYF. CDR3 bases: TGTGCCAGCAGCTGGGGACAGGTCTCCTACGAGCAGTACTTC.

The chain combines TRBV6-2 or TRBV6-3 with TRBJ1-2, with no clear D. Looked up from germline, CDR1 is MNHEY and CDR2 is SVGEGT. The CDR3 runs to 12 residues. With 2 bases removed from V and 8 bases from J, the gap between germline ends came to 9 bases. The chain's CDR3 is CASSYGGYGYTF. The CDR3, as DNA: TGTGCCAGCAGTTACGGAGGATACGGCTACACCTTC.

This rearrangement joins TRBV6-1 to TRBJ2-2; 11 bases agree with TRBD2. The CDR3 is made up of 19 amino acids. Per germline, CDR1 MNHNS and CDR2 SASEGT. V lost 3 bases to trimming and J lost 1 base; unmatched junction nucleotides: 10. The CDR3 DNA reads TGTGCCAGCAGTGATTTGACTAGCGGGGCTACGCAGAACACCGGGGAGCTGTTTTTT. The encoded protein is CASSDLTSGATQNTGELFF.

This clone was recorded once. The J gene is TRBJ2-7, the V gene TRBV28; 8 bases line up with TRBD1. V gave up 5 bases and J gave up 7 bases; unmatched junction bases: 10. CDR3 length: 14 residues. Germline CDR1 and CDR2: MDHEN and SYDVKM. The CDR3: CASSQGQGMGEQYF. CDR3 in DNA: TGTGCCAGCAGTCAAGGACAGGGAATGGGGGAGCAGTACTTC.

J is TRBJ2-1 and V is TRBV7-8, with a possible D match to TRBD2 (7 bases). The CDR3 is 16 amino acids. Trimming cost V 1 base and J 8 bases, with 18 bases left between them. The V gene's germline CDR1 is SGHVS and CDR2 FQNEAQ. CDR3 in DNA: TGTGCCAGCAGCTTAGTGAACCGGGGGGCCCAGTATGAGCAGTTCTTC. Amino acid sequence: CASSLVNRGAQYEQFF.

The chain joins TRBV30 to TRBJ2-4; D may be TRBD2 (6 bases). The CDR3 contains 15 residues. CDR1 GTSNPN and CDR2 SVGIG come from the germline V gene (reference sequence). V dropped 0 bases and J dropped 0 bases, with 9 bases sitting between them. CDR3 DNA: TGTGCCTGGAGTGTGGGGACTCTAGCCAAAAACATTCAGTACTTC. This encodes CAWSVGTLAKNIQYF.

The V and J genes are TRBV5-1 and TRBJ2-7, with D uncertain. The V end lost 0 bases, the J end lost 2 bases, and 9 bases lay between the germline ends. This CDR3 is built from 14 residues. Per germline, CDR1 SGHRS and CDR2 YFSETQ. The CDR3 protein is CASSLDPETYEQYF. In DNA form, the CDR3 reads TGCGCCAGCAGCTTGGATCCCGAAACCTACGAGCAGTACTTC.

For this clone: Relative to the germline gene, one junction end is altered; a read error may explain this. The chain joins TRBV29-1 to TRBJ2-2; D possibly corresponds to TRBD1 (6 bases). The germline gives CDR1 SQVTM, CDR2 ANQGSEA. The CDR3 has 13 residues. The CDR3 nucleotides are TGCAGCGTCCGACAGGACCCCACCGGAGAGCTGTTTTTT. It translates to CSVRQDPTGELFF.

The J gene is TRBJ2-5, the V gene TRBV24-1; TRBD1 might be the D (5 bases). V was shortened by 3 bases and J by 4 bases, with 8 bases between the two germline ends. Germline V gene data show CDR1 as KGHDR and CDR2 as SFDVKD. The CDR3 runs 13 residues. CDR3 nucleotide sequence: TGTGCCACCAGTGATAGGGGTCGAGAGACCCAGTACTTC. This codes for CATSDRGRETQYF.

The chain employs TRBV28 and TRBJ1-6, with D maybe TRBD1 (5 bases). Germline lookup yields CDR1 MDHEN and CDR2 SYDVKM. With 3 bases removed from V and 8 bases from J, the gap between germline ends came to 8 bases. This CDR3 contains 13 residues. CDR3 protein: CASSLGVHSPLHF. CDR3 coding DNA: TGTGCCAGCAGTTTGGGGGTCCATTCACCCCTCCACTTT.

V and J are TRBV6-5 and TRBJ1-1; TRBD1 matches at 7 bases. The CDR3 is 14 residues long. Germline CDR1 and CDR2: MNHEY and SVGAGI. The ends lost 2 bases at V and 3 bases at J; junction bases unmatched: 3. The CDR3 reads CASSYEGADTEAFF. CDR3 sequence (DNA): TGTGCCAGCAGTTACGAGGGGGCAGACACTGAAGCTTTCTTT.

Points on this clone: The germline gene is not matched at one end of the junction; a read error may be the cause. The J gene is TRBJ1-2, the V gene TRBV14; 7 nucleotides align to TRBD1. The CDR3 loop spans 14 amino acids. In germline, CDR1 is SGHDN, CDR2 FVKESK. In DNA, the CDR3 is TGTGCCAGCAGCGAAGGAGAGGGGGGGACAGCGTTCTCCTTC. It is translated as CASSEGEGGTAFSF. Complete variable domain (other parts from reference TRBV14 and TRBJ1-2): EAGVTQFPSHSVIEKGQTVTLRCDPISGHDNLYWYRRVMGKEIKFLLHFVKESKQDESGMPNNRFLAERTGGTYSTLKVQPAELEDSGVYFCASSEGEGGTAFSFGSGTRLTVV.

The J gene is TRBJ1-2, the V gene TRBV10-3; TRBD1 matches 10 bases. CDR3 size: 14 residues. V trimming: 7 bases; J trimming: 5 bases; junction bases outside the gene matches: 7. The V gene's germline CDR1 is ENHRY and CDR2 SYGVKD. In nucleotides, the CDR3 is TGTGCCATCAACACCGGGACAGGGGATTATGGCTACACCTTC. Protein sequence: CAINTGTGDYGYTF.

The gene calls are TRBV4-2 and TRBJ2-2, with D possibly TRBD1 on 6 matching bases. The CDR3 extends over 16 amino acids. Per germline, CDR1 LGHNA and CDR2 YNFKEQ. Trimming took 0 bases from V and 5 from J, leaving 13 bases between them. CDR3: CASSQDVTGKTGELFF. Written as DNA, the CDR3 is TGTGCCAGCAGCCAAGATGTTACAGGGAAGACCGGGGAGCTGTTTTTT.

Comments on this clone: Other DNA variants within this sample encode the same CDR3. This chain links TRBV5-1 with TRBJ2-7; tentatively, D is TRBD1 or TRBD2 (5 bases each). Between the trimmed V and J ends, which lost 1 base and 4 bases, there was a span of 9 bases. The germline gives CDR1 SGHRS, CDR2 YFSETQ. The CDR3 extends over 13 amino acids. The CDR3 DNA reads as TGCGCCAGCAGCTTGCTAGGGGAGTACGAGCAGTACTTC. Residues: CASSLLGEYEQYF.

Here the CDR3 DNA reads TGTGCCAGCAGCGTAGGACAGCGGAGGGACAATGAGCAGTTCTTC. Its translation: CASSVGQRRDNEQFF. The chain uses TRBV9 and TRBJ2-1; TRBD2 might be the D (6 bases). V was pared by 0 bases and J by 5 bases, with 12 bases between. CDR1 SGDLS and CDR2 YYNGEE come from the germline V gene. The CDR3 totals 15 residues.

The chain's CDR3 is CAISEAHGNSPLHF. In nucleotides, the CDR3 is TGTGCCATCAGTGAGGCCCACGGTAATTCACCCCTCCACTTT. The chain employs TRBV10-3 and TRBJ1-6; D gene ambiguous. CDR1 ENHRY and CDR2 SYGVKD come from the germline V gene. V lost 2 bases to trimming and J lost 6 bases, with 8 bases between them. This CDR3 has 14 residues.

The chain employs TRBV19 and TRBJ2-1; TRBD1 matches at 10 bases. V trimming: 3 bases; J trimming: 8 bases; junction bases outside the gene matches: 7. Germline V gene data show CDR1 as LNHDA and CDR2 as SQIVND (reference sequence). CDR3 length equals 15 residues. The CDR3 here is CASSIRQGASDEQFF. Written as DNA, the CDR3 is TGTGCCAGTAGTATCAGACAGGGGGCCTCGGATGAGCAGTTCTTC. The full variable domain, in which reference TRBV19 and TRBJ2-1 provide the parts outside the CDR3, is DGGITQSPKYLFRKEGQNVTLSCEQNLNHDAMYWYRQDPGQGLRLIYYSQIVNDFQKGDIAEGYSVSREKKESFPLTVTSAQKNPTAFYLCASSIRQGASDEQFFGPGTRLTVL.

The V call is TRBV28, the J call TRBJ2-3, with D perhaps matching TRBD2 (6 bases). CDR3 size: 18 residues. With 4 bases removed from V and 0 bases from J, the gap between germline ends came to 20 bases. Germline V gene lookup returns CDR1 MDHEN and CDR2 SYDVKM. This CDR3 reads CASSSQRLGPRSTDTQYF. Written as DNA, the CDR3 is TGTGCCAGCAGTTCGCAACGACTAGGTCCCAGGAGCACAGATACGCAGTATTTT.